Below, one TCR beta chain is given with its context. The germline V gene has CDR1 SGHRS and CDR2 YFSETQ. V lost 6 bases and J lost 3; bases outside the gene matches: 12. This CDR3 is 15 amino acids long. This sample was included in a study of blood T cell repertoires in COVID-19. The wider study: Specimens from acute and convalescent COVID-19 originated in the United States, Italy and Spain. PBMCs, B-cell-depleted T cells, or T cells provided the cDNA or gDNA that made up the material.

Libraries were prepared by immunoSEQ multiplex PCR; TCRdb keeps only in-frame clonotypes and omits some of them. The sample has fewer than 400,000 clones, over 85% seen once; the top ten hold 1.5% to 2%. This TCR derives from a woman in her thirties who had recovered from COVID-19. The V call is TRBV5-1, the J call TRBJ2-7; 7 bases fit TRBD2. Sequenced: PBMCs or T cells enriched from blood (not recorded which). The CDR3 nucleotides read TGCGCCAGCACGCCAGTTACGGGACTAAGCTACGAGCAGTACTTC. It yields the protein CASTPVTGLSYEQYF.